A selection of T cell receptor beta chains follows, all from one sample in a study of T-cell memory formation after mild COVID-19. TCRdb ran MiXCR on the 5' RACE reads and lists one entry per CDR3 protein. The sample has 450,000 to 650,000 distinct CDR3 sequences; approximately 20% are singletons. The sequenced material came from PBMCs or a T cell subset sorted from them (not recorded which). The receptor set was obtained from an adult woman who had mild COVID-19 (a few samples of this study predate the infection). Cell type and time point are not known. Each CDR3 is given with its conserved first and last residue. The order of the fields is CDR3 protein, CDR3 DNA, J gene, V gene, D gene, CDR3 length, clone size. D genes are given only for firm matches. Clone size is shown for a subset of rows, as once, few, many or a class of expanded clone.

CDR3 protein: CASSQRAGELFF
CDR3 DNA: TGTGCCAGCAGCCAGAGGGCCGGGGAGCTGTTTTTT
J gene: TRBJ2-2
V gene: TRBV3-1
D gene: -
CDR3 length: 12
clone size: -

CDR3 protein: CASSPLPGQGTSYEQYF
CDR3 DNA: TGTGCCAGCAGTCCCCTCCCGGGACAGGGTACCTCCTACGAGCAGTACTTC
J gene: TRBJ2-7
V gene: TRBV6-6
D gene: TRBD1
CDR3 length: 17
clone size: -

CDR3 protein: CAWSVRGLGGFDTDTQYF
CDR3 DNA: TGTGCCTGGAGTGTACGGGGGCTAGGCGGGTTCGACACAGATACGCAGTATTTT
J gene: TRBJ2-3
V gene: TRBV30
D gene: -
CDR3 length: 18
clone size: -

CDR3 protein: CASSFPSRVDTQYF
CDR3 DNA: TGTGCCAGCAGCTTCCCTTCCCGGGTAGATACGCAGTATTTT
J gene: TRBJ2-3
V gene: TRBV11-2
D gene: -
CDR3 length: 14
clone size: few

CDR3 protein: CASSLVPTSGSRYNEQFF
CDR3 DNA: TGTGCCAGCAGCTTAGTTCCGACTAGCGGGAGCCGATACAATGAGCAGTTCTTC
J gene: TRBJ2-1
V gene: TRBV7-2
D gene: TRBD2
CDR3 length: 18
clone size: -

CDR3 protein: CASTRRGGIRDTQYF
CDR3 DNA: TGTGCCAGCACTCGGCGCGGGGGGATCCGGGATACGCAGTATTTT
J gene: TRBJ2-3
V gene: TRBV27
D gene: TRBD2
CDR3 length: 15
clone size: -

CDR3 protein: CASTSTRGGLEAFF
CDR3 DNA: TGTGCCAGCACCTCCACGAGGGGTGGACTTGAAGCTTTCTTT
J gene: TRBJ1-1
V gene: TRBV7-9
D gene: -
CDR3 length: 14
clone size: many

CDR3 protein: CASSRTSGNYNEQFF
CDR3 DNA: TGTGCCAGCAGCCGAACTAGCGGGAACTACAATGAGCAGTTCTTC
J gene: TRBJ2-1
V gene: TRBV12-3/TRBV12-4
D gene: TRBD2
CDR3 length: 15
clone size: -

CDR3 protein: CASSYSKRLIYEQYF
CDR3 DNA: TGTGCCAGCAGTTACTCGAAGCGGCTGATCTACGAGCAGTACTTC
J gene: TRBJ2-7
V gene: TRBV6-2/TRBV6-3
D gene: -
CDR3 length: 15
clone size: -

CDR3 protein: CAWSVVGLGYEQYF
CDR3 DNA: TGTGCCTGGAGTGTAGTCGGGCTCGGCTACGAGCAGTACTTC
J gene: TRBJ2-7
V gene: TRBV30
D gene: -
CDR3 length: 14
clone size: few

CDR3 protein: CASSQDQGGTEAFF
CDR3 DNA: TGCGCCAGCAGCCAAGATCAGGGGGGAACTGAAGCTTTCTTT
J gene: TRBJ1-1
V gene: TRBV4-1
D gene: TRBD1
CDR3 length: 14
clone size: -